The TCR beta chain under discussion was sequenced for a study of Ad26.COV2.S vaccination and SARS-CoV-2 variants. Study conclusions and caveats: It was reported that spike-specific CD8+ and CD4+ T cell responses were substantially broad after vaccination. People who got the vaccine had more spike-specific TCR breadth than people who got placebo.

Sample treatment: roughly 18 received Ad26.COV2.S at low or high dose, single or two shots; several received placebo; per-sample allocation not given. The study sampled participants on day 63 after the first vaccine or placebo injection. An Ad26 vector that expressed Wuhan-strain SARS-CoV-2 spike constituted the vaccine. Libraries were prepared by immunoSEQ multiplex PCR; TCRdb keeps only in-frame clonotypes and omits some of them. In the table there are some 370,000 clones, approximately 83% of which are singletons. Germline V gene lookup returns CDR1 SGHRS and CDR2 YFSETQ. The CDR3 covers 15 residues. After removal of 3 bases from V and 0 bases from J, the junction contained 3 bases not matched to a gene. Turning to this clone: The target antigen is unknown. The sample has other DNA sequences that encode this CDR3 too.

This clonotype was sampled from a person aged 18-65 years who received the Ad26.COV2.S COVID-19 vaccine or a placebo. The chain recombines TRBV5-1 with TRBJ2-3; 8 bases match TRBD1. Sequenced material: peripheral blood, taken in a trial of Ad26.COV2.S vaccine versus placebo. The CDR3 DNA sequence: TGCGCCAGCAGCTACGGACAGGGAAGCACAGATACGCAGTATTTT. Its translation is CASSYGQGSTDTQYF.